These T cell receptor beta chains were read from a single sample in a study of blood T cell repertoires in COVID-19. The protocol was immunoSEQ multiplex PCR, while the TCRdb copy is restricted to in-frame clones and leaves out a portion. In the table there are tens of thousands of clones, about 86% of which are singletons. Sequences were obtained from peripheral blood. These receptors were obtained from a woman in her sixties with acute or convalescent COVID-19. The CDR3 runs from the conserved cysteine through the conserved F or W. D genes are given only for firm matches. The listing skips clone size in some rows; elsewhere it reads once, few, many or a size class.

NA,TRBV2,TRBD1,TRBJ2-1,TGTGCCAGCCTCCGGCTTATGGACAGGCTTCAGTTCTTC,CASLRLMDRLQFF
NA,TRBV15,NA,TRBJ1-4,TGTGCCACCAGCAGAGATCGAGTCCGCCCCGGGGAAAAACTGTTTTTT,CATSRDRVRPGEKLFF
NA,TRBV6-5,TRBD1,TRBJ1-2,TGTGCCAGCAGGAACAGGGGTAACTATGGCTACACCTTC,CASRNRGNYGYTF
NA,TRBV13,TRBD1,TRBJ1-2,TGTGCCAGCAGGAAAAAGGGACAGGGCGCTGGCTACACCTTC,CASRKKGQGAGYTF
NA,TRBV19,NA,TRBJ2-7,TGTGCCAGTAGAATCAACGCCGGTATGCTGCACGAGCAGTACTTC,CASRINAGMLHEQYF
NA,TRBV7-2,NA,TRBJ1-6,TGTGCCAGCAGCCTCCGGGGGGTAAATTCACCCCTCCACTTT,CASSLRGVNSPLHF
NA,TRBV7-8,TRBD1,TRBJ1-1,TGTGCCAGCAGCTTAGCGTTGCAGGGGGCAACTGAAGCTTTCTTT,CASSLALQGATEAFF
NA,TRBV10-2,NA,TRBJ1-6,TGCGCCAGCAGGGGTGGGGGGTATGAATCACCCCTCCACTTT,CASRGGGYESPLHF
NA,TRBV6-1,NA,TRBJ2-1,TGTGCCAGCAGTGAGAGGTGGGAGCAGTTCTTC,CASSERWEQFF
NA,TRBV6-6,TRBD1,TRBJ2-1,TGTGCCAGCAGTACCCAGGCGGGGACAGGGTACAATGAGCAGTTCTTC,CASSTQAGTGYNEQFF
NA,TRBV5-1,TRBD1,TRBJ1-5,TGCGCCAGCCCCCTTACAGGGGTATTTCAGCCCCAGCATTTT,CASPLTGVFQPQHF
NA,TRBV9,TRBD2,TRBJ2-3,TGTGCCAGCAGCGTAGGCGGGGGGCTCACAGATACGCAGTATTTT,CASSVGGGLTDTQYF
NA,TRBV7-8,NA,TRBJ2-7,TGTGCCAGCAGCTTAGATGGCCGGGGTAAGGTGTCAGTCCGGCCTACTAACGAGCAGTACTTC,CASSLDGRGKVSVRPTNEQYF
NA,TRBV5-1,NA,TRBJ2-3,TGCGCCAGCAGCGCCGCCCAGGGGTCAGATACGCAGTATTTT,CASSAAQGSDTQYF
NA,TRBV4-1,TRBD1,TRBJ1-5,TGCGCCAGCAGCCAAGAGGGGACAGCTAGCAATCAGCCCCAGCATTTT,CASSQEGTASNQPQHF
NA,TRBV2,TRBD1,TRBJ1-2,TGTGCCAGCAGTACCGGGACAGGGTATTATGGCTACACCTTC,CASSTGTGYYGYTF
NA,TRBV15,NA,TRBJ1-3,TGTGCCACCAGCAGAGCCCCACAGGCCTCTGGAAACACCATATATTTT,CATSRAPQASGNTIYF
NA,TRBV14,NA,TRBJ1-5,TGTGCCAGCAGCCGGGCGGGGGCCGGCAATCAGCCCCAGCATTTT,CASSRAGAGNQPQHF
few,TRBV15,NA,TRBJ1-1,TGTGCCACCAGCAACCGACCGCAGGGGTTCGCTGAAGCTTTCTTT,CATSNRPQGFAEAFF
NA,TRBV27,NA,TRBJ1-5,TGTGCCAGCAGTTTATCGGTTCAGGGCAATCAGCCCCAGCATTTT,CASSLSVQGNQPQHF
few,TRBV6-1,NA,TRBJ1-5,TGTGCCAGCAGTGAAGCGGTCGGGAGAGTTCGTCAGCCCCAGCATTTT,CASSEAVGRVRQPQHF
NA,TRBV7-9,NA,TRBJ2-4,TGTGCCAGCGGAGTGGGAGCCAAAAACATTCAGTACTTC,CASGVGAKNIQYF
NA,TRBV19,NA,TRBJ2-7,TGTGCCAGTAGTATCGGACACGTCTCCTACGAGCAGTACTTC,CASSIGHVSYEQYF
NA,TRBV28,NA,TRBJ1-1,TGTGCCAGCACGGGGAGTGTGGTCACTGAAGCTTTCTTT,CASTGSVVTEAFF
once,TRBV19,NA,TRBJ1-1,TGTGCCAGTAGTTTGAAACTTAACACTGAAGCTTTCTTT,CASSLKLNTEAFF
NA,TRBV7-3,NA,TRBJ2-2,TGTGCCAGCAGCGAATCAGGGGTTAGGTCAAGGACCGGGGAGCTGTTTTTT,CASSESGVRSRTGELFF
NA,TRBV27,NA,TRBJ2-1,TGTGCCAGCAGGCGGGCCAACTACAATGAGCAGTTCTTC,CASRRANYNEQFF
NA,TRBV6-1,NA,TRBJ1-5,TGTGCCAGCAGTGAGAGACTAAATCAGCCCCAGCATTTT,CASSERLNQPQHF
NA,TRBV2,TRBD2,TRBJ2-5,TGTGCCAGCAGATATTTGAAAGGGACTAGCGGAGAGACCCAGTACTTC,CASRYLKGTSGETQYF
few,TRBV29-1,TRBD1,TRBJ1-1,TGCAGCGTTGAGCTAACGACAGGGGGGCGGGTTATCACTGAAGCTTTCTTT,CSVELTTGGRVITEAFF
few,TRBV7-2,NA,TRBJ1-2,TGTGCCAGCAGCTTATCGCAGGGTTCCTATGGCTACACCTTC,CASSLSQGSYGYTF
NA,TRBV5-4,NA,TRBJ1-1,TGTGCCAGCAGCTTGTCGGGGGTTGAAGCTTTCTTT,CASSLSGVEAFF
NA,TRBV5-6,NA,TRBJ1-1,TGTGCCAGCAGCTTGGAGACGAGGGAGGGAGCTTTCTTT,CASSLETREGAFF
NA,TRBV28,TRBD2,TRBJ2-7,TGTGCCAGCAGTTTAGCAGCGGGGGGGACCTACGAGCAGTACTTC,CASSLAAGGTYEQYF
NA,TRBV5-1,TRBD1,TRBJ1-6,TGCGCCAGCAGCCCCGGGACAGGGGTCTCACCCCTCCACTTT,CASSPGTGVSPLHF
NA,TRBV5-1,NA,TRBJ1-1,TGCGCCAGCAGCTTGGTGGCGGACATGAACACTGAAGCTTTCTTT,CASSLVADMNTEAFF
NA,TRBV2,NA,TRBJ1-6,TGTGCCAGCAGTGACCGCGGCAGGGCGAGTTACTATTCACCCCTCCACTTT,CASSDRGRASYYSPLHF
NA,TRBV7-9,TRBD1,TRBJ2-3,TGTGCCAGCAGATCCGGACAGGGGGCTACAGATACGCAGTATTTT,CASRSGQGATDTQYF
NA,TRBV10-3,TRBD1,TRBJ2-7,TGTGCCATCAGTGAGTCTGGTCAGGGGGTATACGAGCAGTACTTC,CAISESGQGVYEQYF
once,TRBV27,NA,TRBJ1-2,TGTGCCAGCAGGGGTGGCGGGGGAAGTGGCTACACCTTC,CASRGGGGSGYTF
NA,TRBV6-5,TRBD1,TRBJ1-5,TGTGCCAGCAGTACCGGGACAGGGGGAAATCAGCCCCAGCATTTT,CASSTGTGGNQPQHF
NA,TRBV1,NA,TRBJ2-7,TGCACCAGCAAAAGACTAGCGGGAGCCTGGGAGCAGTACTTC,CTSKRLAGAWEQYF
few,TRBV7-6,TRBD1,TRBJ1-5,TGTGCCAGCAGCCCAGGACAGGGTAACAATCAGCCCCAGCATTTT,CASSPGQGNNQPQHF
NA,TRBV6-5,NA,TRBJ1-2,TGTGCCAGCAGTTCCCCCTATCAGGGTAGTACCTATGGCTACACCTTC,CASSSPYQGSTYGYTF
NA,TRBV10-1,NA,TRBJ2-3,TGCGCCACCTCCTTAGCAGATACGCAGTATTTT,CATSLADTQYF
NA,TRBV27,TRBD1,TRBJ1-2,TGTGCCAGCAGTGACAGGGGACGTGGCTACACCTTC,CASSDRGRGYTF
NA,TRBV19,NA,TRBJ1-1,TGTGCCAGTAGATCTCATGAACAGGGCCTAGGCCGTGAGTACACTGAAGCTTTCTTT,CASRSHEQGLGREYTEAFF
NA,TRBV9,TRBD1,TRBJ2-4,TGTGCCAGCAGCGCGGGACAGGGAAGGAACATTCAGTACTTC,CASSAGQGRNIQYF